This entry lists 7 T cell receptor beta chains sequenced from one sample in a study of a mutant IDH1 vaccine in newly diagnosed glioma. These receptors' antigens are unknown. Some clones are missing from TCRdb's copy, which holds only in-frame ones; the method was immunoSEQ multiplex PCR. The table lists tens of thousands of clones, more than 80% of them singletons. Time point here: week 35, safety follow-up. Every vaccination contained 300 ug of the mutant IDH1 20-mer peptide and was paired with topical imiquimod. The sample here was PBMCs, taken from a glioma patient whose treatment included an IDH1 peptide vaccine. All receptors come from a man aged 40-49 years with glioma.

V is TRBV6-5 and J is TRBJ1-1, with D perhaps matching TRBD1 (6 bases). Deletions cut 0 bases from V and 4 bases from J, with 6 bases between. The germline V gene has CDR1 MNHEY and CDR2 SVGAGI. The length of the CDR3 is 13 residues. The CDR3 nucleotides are TGTGCCAGCAGTTACTCAGGGGGCACTGAAGCTTTCTTT. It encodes CASSYSGGTEAFF.

CDR3 residues: CASSQGSGTPFF. In DNA, the CDR3 is TGCGCCAGCAGCCAAGGTTCCGGGACGCCGTTTTTT. The chain uses TRBV4-3 and TRBJ1-4, with D possibly matching TRBD1 (5 bases). Trimming took off 1 base at V and 16 bases at J, with 13 bases between the two ends. The CDR3 length is 12 residues. Germline V CDR1 and CDR2: LGHNA, YSLEER.

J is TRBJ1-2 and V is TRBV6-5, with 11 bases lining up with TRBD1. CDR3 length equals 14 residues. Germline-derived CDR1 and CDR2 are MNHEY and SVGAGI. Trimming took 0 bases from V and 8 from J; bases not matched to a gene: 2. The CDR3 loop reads CASSYSGQGVGYTF. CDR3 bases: TGTGCCAGCAGTTACTCGGGACAGGGGGTAGGCTACACCTTC.

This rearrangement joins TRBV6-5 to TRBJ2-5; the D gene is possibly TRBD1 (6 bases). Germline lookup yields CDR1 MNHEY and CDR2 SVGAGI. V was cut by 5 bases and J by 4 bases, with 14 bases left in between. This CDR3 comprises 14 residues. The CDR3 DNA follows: TGTGCCAGCAGTCCGGACAGCATCTCAGAGACCCAGTACTTC. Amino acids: CASSPDSISETQYF.

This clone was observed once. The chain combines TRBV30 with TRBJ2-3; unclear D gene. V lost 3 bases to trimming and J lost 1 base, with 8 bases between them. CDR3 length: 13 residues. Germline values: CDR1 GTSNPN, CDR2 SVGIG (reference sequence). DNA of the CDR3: TGTGCCTGGAGAGGGCAGGGCACAGATACGCAGTATTTT. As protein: CAWRGQGTDTQYF.

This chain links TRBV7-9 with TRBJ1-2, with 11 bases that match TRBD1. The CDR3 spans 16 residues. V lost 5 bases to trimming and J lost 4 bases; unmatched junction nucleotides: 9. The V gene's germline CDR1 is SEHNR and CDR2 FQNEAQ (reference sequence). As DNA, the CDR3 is TGTGCCAGCAGCCCGCCAGGTGGACAGGGGGCCTATGGCTACACCTTC. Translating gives CASSPPGGQGAYGYTF.

The CDR3 region has the DNA TGTGCCATCAGTGAGACACAGGACAGGGGCACCGGGGAGCTGTTTTTT. This gives the protein CAISETQDRGTGELFF. J is TRBJ2-2 and V is TRBV10-3; 9 bases align to TRBD1. Germline V gives CDR1 ENHRY, CDR2 SYGVKD. The ends lost 2 bases at V and 4 bases at J; junction bases unmatched: 5. This CDR3 comprises 16 residues.